This TCR beta chain was identified during a study of CD8+CD57+ T cells in acquired aplastic anemia. Study overall: Healthy donors had, on average, approximately 9.9 million reads for their CD4+ cells.

Both TCR beta VDJ combination and CDR3 sequence profiling were carried out. Genomic DNA was the template for this profiling. TCRdb re-called the reads through MiXCR, storing one row per CDR3 protein. The sample includes about 420,000 distinct CDR3 sequences, around 68% of them seen just once. In the case of this clonotype: Antigen unknown.

Whole-study findings and limits: Patients and controls turned out to have 25 to 35 CD8+ CDR3 sequences in common.

Sequencing input: sorted CD4+, CD8+, or CD8+CD57+ T cells (not recorded which) from PBMCs. This receptor was taken from a human donor in good health, serving as a control.

The CDR3 protein is CASSQFSGGSYTF. CDR3 sequence (DNA): TGTGCCAGCAGCCAGTTTAGCGGGGGGAGCTACACCTTC. The rearrangement links TRBV14 to TRBJ1-2, with D perhaps matching TRBD1 (5 bases). The germline gives CDR1 SGHDN, CDR2 FVKESK. CDR3 length: 13 amino acids. Trimming shortened V by 3 bases and J by 9 bases, and 14 bases separated the two germline ends. Variable domain in full (rest from reference TRBV14 and TRBJ1-2): EAGVTQFPSHSVIEKGQTVTLRCDPISGHDNLYWYRRVMGKEIKFLLHFVKESKQDESGMPNNRFLAERTGGTYSTLKVQPAELEDSGVYFCASSQFSGGSYTFGSGTRLTVV.